Listed here are 23 T cell receptor beta chains from one sample, sequenced in a study of cytomegalovirus exposure and HLA in healthy donors. The primer mix had 60 Vbeta and 13 Jbeta primers. Repertoires were generated with immunoSEQ multiplex PCR, while TCRdb's copy carries only in-frame clones and drops some. The data contain approximately 150,000 clones, around four fifths of them singletons. Sequences were obtained from PBMCs. All receptors come from a man between 18 and 29 years old in good health and CMV-seropositive.

The rearrangement joins TRBV7-9 to TRBJ2-1, with a tentative D call TRBD2 (6 bases). The CDR3 covers 15 residues. The germline gives CDR1 SEHNR, CDR2 FQNEAQ (reference sequence). Trimming shortened V by 8 bases and J by 6 bases, and 20 bases separated the two germline ends. The CDR3 region is CASGLVGGPSNEQFF. DNA for the CDR3: TGTGCCAGCGGATTAGTGGGGGGACCTTCCAATGAGCAGTTCTTC.

This clone has more than one count but fewer than ten. The rearrangement links TRBV6-1 to TRBJ1-5; D call uncertain. Trimming pared 4 bases from V and 4 bases from J, leaving 11 bases between. The CDR3 has 14 residues. Germline values: CDR1 MNHNS, CDR2 SASEGT. Here the CDR3 reads CASSVHSGNQPQHF. For the CDR3, the DNA is TGTGCCAGCAGTGTTCACAGTGGGAATCAGCCCCAGCATTTT.

V gene TRBV6-4 combines with J gene TRBJ2-1; D not resolved. CDR1 MRHNA and CDR2 SNTAGT come from the germline V gene. The ends were cut back, 0 bases at V and 10 bases at J, with 10 bases in the middle. The CDR3 totals 13 residues. The DNA for the CDR3 is TGTGCCAGCAGTGACTCCTACCACGGGGAGCAGTTCTTC. Translation gives CASSDSYHGEQFF.

The gene calls are TRBV27 and TRBJ1-6; D gene unclear. The CDR3 is 13 residues long. The V gene's germline CDR1 is MNHEY and CDR2 SMNVEV (reference sequence). V lost 6 bases to trimming and J lost 7 bases, with 10 bases between them. CDR3: CASSPIINSPLHF. Here the CDR3 DNA reads TGTGCCAGCAGCCCAATCATCAATTCACCCCTCCACTTT.

CDR3 residues: CATGGLNLYGYTF. The CDR3 nucleotides are TGCGCCACCGGCGGCTTAAACCTTTATGGCTACACCTTC. V is TRBV10-2 and J is TRBJ1-2; D gene unclear. Germline values: CDR1 WSHSY, CDR2 SAAADI. This CDR3 contains 13 residues. The V end lost 10 bases, the J end lost 5 bases, and 17 bases lay between the germline ends.

This chain's CDR3 is CASIRGEGDGYTF. The CDR3 DNA reads as TGTGCCAGCATCCGCGGGGAGGGTGATGGCTACACCTTC. The chain recombines TRBV6-1 with TRBJ1-2; unclear D gene. CDR3 length: 13 residues. CDR1 and CDR2 (germline): MNHNS, SASEGT. V was trimmed by 7 bases and J by 6 bases, leaving 15 bases between them.

The V and J genes are TRBV27 and TRBJ2-1; D is unclear. Germline CDR1 MNHEY, CDR2 SMNVEV (reference sequence). CDR3 length: 12 amino acids. Trimming took off 3 bases at V and 4 bases at J, with 4 bases between the two ends. The CDR3 nucleotides read TGTGCCAGCAGTTTTCTGTACAATGAGCAGTTCTTC. It encodes CASSFLYNEQFF.

V gene TRBV12-5 combines with J gene TRBJ1-5, with TRBD1 identical over 9 bases. The length of the CDR3 is 16 residues. V shed 5 bases, J shed 6 bases, and the junction held 11 bases outside the gene matches. Per germline, CDR1 LGHNT and CDR2 FRNRAP. CDR3 loop: CASGRSGQGIGQPQHF. The CDR3, as DNA: TGTGCTAGTGGTCGTTCGGGACAGGGTATTGGTCAGCCCCAGCATTTT.

This clone was seen a handful of times. The chain has TRBV7-8 and TRBJ2-7; TRBD2 agrees at 12 bases. CDR1 and CDR2 from the germline V gene are SGHVS and FQNEAQ. This CDR3 spans 17 amino acids. The trim removed 4 bases at V and 4 bases at J, leaving 11 bases unmatched. This chain's CDR3 is CASSSRLGGLAGYEQYF. The CDR3 DNA sequence: TGTGCCAGCAGCTCGCGCTTAGGGGGACTAGCGGGTTACGAGCAGTACTTC.

This clone was seen a handful of times. The rearrangement joins TRBV27 to TRBJ1-2; TRBD1 agrees at 10 bases. This CDR3 region has 17 residues. The germline V gene encodes CDR1 MNHEY and CDR2 SMNVEV (reference sequence). The V and J ends lost 8 bases and 4 bases, in that order; junction bases with no gene match: 16. The CDR3 reads CASGLRPGQGRSYGYTF. The CDR3 DNA sequence: TGTGCCAGCGGCCTCCGCCCGGGACAGGGGAGGTCCTATGGCTACACCTTC.

This clone appeared a few times. The rearrangement joins TRBV5-1 to TRBJ2-1; weak D call: TRBD2 (6 bases). The germline V gene encodes CDR1 SGHRS and CDR2 YFSETQ. The V and J ends lost 4 bases and 5 bases respectively, with 13 bases between them. The CDR3 extends over 14 amino acids. The CDR3 region has the DNA TGCGCCAGCAGCGGGGGGACGGAGGACAATGAGCAGTTCTTC. Translation: CASSGGTEDNEQFF. The full variable domain, with the rest looked up from reference TRBV5-1 and TRBJ2-1, is KAGVTQTPRYLIKTRGQQVTLSCSPISGHRSVSWYQQTPGQGLQFLFEYFSETQRNKGNFPGRFSGRQFSNSRSEMNVSTLELGDSALYLCASSGGTEDNEQFFGPGTRLTVL.

The J gene is TRBJ2-1, the V gene TRBV13; unclear D gene. The CDR3 spans 13 residues. Trimming cost V 1 base and J 4 bases, with 5 bases left between them. Germline V CDR1 and CDR2: PRHDT, FYEKMQ (reference sequence). CDR3 in DNA: TGTGCCAGCAGCTTAGAACAGTACAATGAGCAGTTCTTC. Translating gives CASSLEQYNEQFF. Full variable domain (missing parts from reference TRBV13 and TRBJ2-1): AAGVIQSPRHLIKEKRETATLKCYPIPRHDTVYWYQQGPGQDPQFLISFYEKMQSDKGSIPDRFSAQQFSDYHSELNMSSLELGDSALYFCASSLEQYNEQFFGPGTRLTVL.

The chain is built from TRBV18 and TRBJ2-1; the match to TRBD2 covers 7 bases. The CDR3 sequence is 15 residues long. V shed 6 bases, J shed 4 bases, and the junction held 9 bases outside the gene matches. The germline CDR1 and CDR2 sequences are KGHSH and LQKENI. The DNA of the CDR3 is TGTGCCAGCTCTCCAAGCGGGGTCATTTACAATGAGCAGTTCTTC. Translated: CASSPSGVIYNEQFF.

The rearrangement uses TRBV6-6 and TRBJ1-5, with a tentative D call TRBD1 (6 bases). V lost 5 bases, J lost 4 bases, and 15 bases lay in between. The CDR3 runs to 15 residues. Germline values: CDR1 MNHNY, CDR2 SVGAGI (reference sequence). For the CDR3, the DNA is TGTGCCAGCAGTGCGAACACAGGGATTAATCAGCCCCAGCATTTT. Residues: CASSANTGINQPQHF.

This clone was counted once. The genes are TRBV18 and TRBJ2-5; TRBD1 aligns across 8 bases. V was clipped by 6 bases and J by 6 bases; unmatched bases: 9. The CDR3 runs to 14 residues. Looked up from germline, CDR1 is KGHSH and CDR2 is LQKENI. The CDR3 region has the DNA TGTGCCAGCTCGACCCCAGGGGGCGTGAAGACCCAGTACTTC. Encoded protein: CASSTPGGVKTQYF.

V gene TRBV7-2 combines with J gene TRBJ1-3; 9 bases line up with TRBD1. The germline gives CDR1 SGHTA, CDR2 FQGNSA. The CDR3 contains 17 residues. Unmatched junction bases numbered 7, after V lost 3 bases and J lost 1 base. In DNA, the CDR3 is TGTGCCAGCAGCTTCGGGGGACAGGGACTATCTGGAAACACCATATATTTT. Translation gives CASSFGGQGLSGNTIYF. Drawing the rest from reference TRBV7-2 and TRBJ1-3, the complete variable domain is GAGVSQSPSNKVTEKGKDVELRCDPISGHTALYWYRQSLGQGLEFLIYFQGNSAPDKSGLPSDRFSAERTGGSVSTLTIQRTQQEDSAVYLCASSFGGQGLSGNTIYFGEGSWLTVV.

This clone was detected only once. Without the conserved terminal phenylalanine or tryptophan, this CDR3 likely stems from a read error. This chain joins TRBV27 and TRBJ1-6; D not certain. V was clipped by 3 bases and J by 3 bases, with 3 bases between them. Germline V gene data show CDR1 as MNHEY and CDR2 as SMNVEV (reference sequence). The CDR3 runs to 13 residues. CDR3 in amino acids: CASSFVYNSPLHL. The CDR3, as DNA: TGTGCCAGCAGTTTCGTCTATAATTCACCCCTCCACCTT.

V and J are TRBV6-4 and TRBJ2-1; possible D gene TRBD2, 6 bases. This CDR3 comprises 13 residues. Germline values: CDR1 MRHNA, CDR2 SNTAGT. V lost 6 bases, J lost 8 bases, and 14 bases lay in between. The CDR3 DNA sequence: TGTGCCAGCAGCGGGGGTTTTCCCGATGAGCAGTTCTTC. As protein: CASSGGFPDEQFF.

The gene calls are TRBV27 and TRBJ2-1; 7 bases align to TRBD2. V trimming: 5 bases; J trimming: 1 base; junction bases outside the gene matches: 14. CDR3 length: 18 amino acids. Germline V gene lookup returns CDR1 MNHEY and CDR2 SMNVEV (reference sequence). The CDR3 sequence is CASSPRTSGGWSYNEQFF. In DNA form, the CDR3 reads TGTGCCAGCAGTCCACGGACTAGTGGGGGGTGGTCCTACAATGAGCAGTTCTTC.

This chain joins TRBV7-9 and TRBJ1-1; 7 bases are a match to TRBD1. Trimming cost V 5 bases and J 6 bases; bases outside gene matches: 6. The CDR3 contains 13 residues. Germline V CDR1 and CDR2: SEHNR, FQNEAQ (reference sequence). CDR3 residues: CASSPRQGPEAFF. In DNA, the CDR3 is TGTGCCAGCAGCCCGCGACAGGGTCCTGAAGCTTTCTTT.

V and J are TRBV5-6 and TRBJ2-7; 7 positions match TRBD2. Trimming at V came to 6 bases and at J to 7 bases, leaving 13 bases not matched to a gene. The germline CDR1 and CDR2 sequences are SGHDT and YYEEEE. The CDR3 length is 14 residues. CDR3 region: CASTQRERDMEQYF. In DNA form, the CDR3 reads TGTGCCAGCACCCAGAGGGAGCGGGATATGGAGCAGTACTTC.

This clone was detected only once. This sequence joins TRBV7-2 and TRBJ1-5, with D unresolved. CDR3 length equals 15 residues. Germline CDR1 reads SGHTA; CDR2 reads FQGNSA. Trimming took 2 bases from V and 2 from J, leaving 10 bases between them. The CDR3: CASSLRSGGNQPQHF. CDR3 DNA: TGTGCCAGCAGCTTACGATCAGGTGGCAATCAGCCCCAGCATTTT. The whole variable domain, remainder taken from reference TRBV7-2 and TRBJ1-5, is GAGVSQSPSNKVTEKGKDVELRCDPISGHTALYWYRQSLGQGLEFLIYFQGNSAPDKSGLPSDRFSAERTGGSVSTLTIQRTQQEDSAVYLCASSLRSGGNQPQHFGDGTRLSIL.

V and J are TRBV28 and TRBJ1-5, with 8 bases matching TRBD1. The CDR3 is made up of 14 amino acids. The J segment lost 7 bases and the V segment lost 4 bases, leaving 6 bases of the junction unmatched. The V gene's germline CDR1 is MDHEN and CDR2 SYDVKM. CDR3 loop: CASSWGQAKQPQHF. DNA of the CDR3: TGTGCCAGCAGTTGGGGACAGGCGAAACAGCCCCAGCATTTT.